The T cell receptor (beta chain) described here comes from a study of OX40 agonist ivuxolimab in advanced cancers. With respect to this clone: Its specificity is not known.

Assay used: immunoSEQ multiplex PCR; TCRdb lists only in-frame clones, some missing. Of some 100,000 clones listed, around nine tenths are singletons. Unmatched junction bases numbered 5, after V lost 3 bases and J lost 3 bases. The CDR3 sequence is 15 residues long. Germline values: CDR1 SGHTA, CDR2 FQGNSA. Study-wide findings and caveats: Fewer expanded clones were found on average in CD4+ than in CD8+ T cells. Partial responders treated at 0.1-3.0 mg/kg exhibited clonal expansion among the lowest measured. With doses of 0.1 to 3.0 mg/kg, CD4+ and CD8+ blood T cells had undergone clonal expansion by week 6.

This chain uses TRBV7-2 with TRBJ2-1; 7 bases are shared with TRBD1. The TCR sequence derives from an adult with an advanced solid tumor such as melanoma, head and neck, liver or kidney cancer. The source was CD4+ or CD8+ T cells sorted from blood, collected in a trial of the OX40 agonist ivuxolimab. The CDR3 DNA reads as TGTGCCAGCAGCTTCGACAGGGCTAGCTACAATGAGCAGTTCTTC. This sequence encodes CASSFDRASYNEQFF.